This entry concerns a single T cell receptor beta chain. Its matching antigen is unknown. The sample originates from a study of CD8+CD57+ T cells in acquired aplastic anemia. Whole-study context: CD4+ and CD8+ cells, once sorted, gave DNA averaging approximately 3.3 ug.

Findings and limits, study-wide: Sharing between patients and controls was observed for about 27 CD8+ CDR3 sequences. For CD8+ Simpson's diversity, patients and controls showed no significant difference.

Genomic DNA acted as the template from which TCR beta VDJ combination and CDR3 sequence profiling were carried out. TCRdb passed the reads through MiXCR, listing each CDR3 protein once. Altogether under 200,000 distinct CDR3 sequences are present, about three fifths being singletons, with the ten largest covering about 45%. The CDR3 is 10 residues long. CDR1 SQVTM and CDR2 ANQGSEA come from the germline V gene. The V end was cut by 5 bases, the J end by 8 bases, with 6 bases between. The sequenced material came from sorted CD4+, CD8+, or CD8+CD57+ T cells (not recorded which) from PBMCs. The sequence came from a human donor with severe aplastic anemia or a healthy control (not recorded which). The rearrangement uses TRBV29-1 and TRBJ1-4; the D is unclear. The CDR3 DNA reads TGCAGCGTTTTGAGCGAAAAACTGTTTTTT. Encoded protein: CSVLSEKLFF. Combining the CDR3 with reference TRBV29-1 and TRBJ1-4 gives the whole variable domain SAVISQKPSRDICQRGTSLTIQCQVDSQVTMMFWYRQQPGQSLTLIATANQGSEATYESGFVIDKFPISRPNLTFSTLTVSNMSPEDSSIYLCSVLSEKLFFGSGTQLSVL.